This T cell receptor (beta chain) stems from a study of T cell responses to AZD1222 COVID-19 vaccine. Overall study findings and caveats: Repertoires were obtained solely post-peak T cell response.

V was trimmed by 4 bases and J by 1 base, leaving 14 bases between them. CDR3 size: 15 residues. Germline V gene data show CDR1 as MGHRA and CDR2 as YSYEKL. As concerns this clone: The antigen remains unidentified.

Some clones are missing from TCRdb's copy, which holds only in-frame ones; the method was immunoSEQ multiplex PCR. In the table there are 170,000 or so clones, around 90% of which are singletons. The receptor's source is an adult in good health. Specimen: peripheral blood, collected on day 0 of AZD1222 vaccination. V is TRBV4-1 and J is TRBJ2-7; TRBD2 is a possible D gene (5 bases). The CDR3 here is CASSLHSSGSYEQYF. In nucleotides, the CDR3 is TGCGCCAGCAGCCTCCATTCATCGGGGTCCTACGAGCAGTACTTC.